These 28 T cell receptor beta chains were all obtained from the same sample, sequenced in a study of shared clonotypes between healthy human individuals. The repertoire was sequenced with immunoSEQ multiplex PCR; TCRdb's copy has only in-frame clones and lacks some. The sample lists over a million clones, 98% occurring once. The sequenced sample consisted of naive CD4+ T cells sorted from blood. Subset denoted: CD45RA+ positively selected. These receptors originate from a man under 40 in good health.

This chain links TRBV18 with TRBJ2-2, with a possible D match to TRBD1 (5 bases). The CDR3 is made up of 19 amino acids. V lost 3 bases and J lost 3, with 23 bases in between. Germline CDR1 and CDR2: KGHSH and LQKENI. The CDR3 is CASSPGATTLNKDTGELFF. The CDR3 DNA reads TGTGCCAGCTCACCTGGGGCTACAACACTGAACAAGGACACCGGGGAGCTGTTTTTT.

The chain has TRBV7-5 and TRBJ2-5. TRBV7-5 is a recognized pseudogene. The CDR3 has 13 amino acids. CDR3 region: CVRSSRIEETQYF. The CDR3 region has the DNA TGTGTCAGAAGCTCAAGGATTGAGGAGACCCAGTACTTC.

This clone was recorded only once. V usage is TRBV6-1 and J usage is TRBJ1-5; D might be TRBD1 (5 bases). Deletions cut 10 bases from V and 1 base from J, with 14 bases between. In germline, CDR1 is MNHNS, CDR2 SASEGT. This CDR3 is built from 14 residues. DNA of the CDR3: TGTGCCACTAGAGGGGTAGGGAGCAATCAGCCCCAGCATTTT. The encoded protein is CATRGVGSNQPQHF.

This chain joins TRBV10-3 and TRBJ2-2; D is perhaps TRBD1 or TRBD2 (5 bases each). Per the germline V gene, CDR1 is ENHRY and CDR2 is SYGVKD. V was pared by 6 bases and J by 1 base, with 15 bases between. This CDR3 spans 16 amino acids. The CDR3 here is CAISAGTPLNTGELFF. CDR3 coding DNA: TGTGCCATCAGCGCCGGGACCCCCCTGAACACCGGGGAGCTGTTTTTT.

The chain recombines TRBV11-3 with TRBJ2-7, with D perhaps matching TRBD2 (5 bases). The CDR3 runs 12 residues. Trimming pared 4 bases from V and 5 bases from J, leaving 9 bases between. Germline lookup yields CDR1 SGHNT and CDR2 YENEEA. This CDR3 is CASSSGSHEQYF. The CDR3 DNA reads TGTGCCAGCAGCTCGGGATCACACGAGCAGTACTTC.

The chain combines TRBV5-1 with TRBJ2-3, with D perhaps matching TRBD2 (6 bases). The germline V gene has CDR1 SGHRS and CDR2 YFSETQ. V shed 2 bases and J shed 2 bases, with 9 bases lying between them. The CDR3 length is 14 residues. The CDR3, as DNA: TGCGCCAGCAGCTTTGGGGGGTACACAGATACGCAGTATTTT. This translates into CASSFGGYTDTQYF.

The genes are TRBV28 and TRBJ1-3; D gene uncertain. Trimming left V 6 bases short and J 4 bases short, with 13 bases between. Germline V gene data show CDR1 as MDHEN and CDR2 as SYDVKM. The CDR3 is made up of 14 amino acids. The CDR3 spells CASSNLGGGNTIYF. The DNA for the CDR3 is TGTGCCAGCAGCAACCTGGGCGGAGGAAACACCATATATTTT.

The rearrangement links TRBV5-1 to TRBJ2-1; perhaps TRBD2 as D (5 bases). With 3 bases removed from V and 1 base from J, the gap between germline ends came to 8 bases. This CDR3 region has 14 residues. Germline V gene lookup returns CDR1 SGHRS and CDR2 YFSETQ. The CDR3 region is CASSSAASYNEQFF. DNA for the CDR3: TGCGCCAGCAGCTCAGCGGCTTCCTACAATGAGCAGTTCTTC.

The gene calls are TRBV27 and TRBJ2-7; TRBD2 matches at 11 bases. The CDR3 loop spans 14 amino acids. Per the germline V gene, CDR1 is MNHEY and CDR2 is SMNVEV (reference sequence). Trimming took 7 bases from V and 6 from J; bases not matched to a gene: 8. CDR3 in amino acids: CASNRLAGPGEQYF. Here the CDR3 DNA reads TGTGCCAGCAACCGACTAGCGGGACCGGGCGAGCAGTACTTC.

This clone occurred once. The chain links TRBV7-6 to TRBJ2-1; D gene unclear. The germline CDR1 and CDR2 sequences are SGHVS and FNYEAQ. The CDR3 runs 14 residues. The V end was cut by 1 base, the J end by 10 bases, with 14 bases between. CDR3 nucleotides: TGTGCCAGCAGCTTAGGGGGTCAACCTGGGGAGCAGTTCTTC. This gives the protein CASSLGGQPGEQFF. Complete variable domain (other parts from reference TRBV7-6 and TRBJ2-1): GAGVSQSPRYKVTKRGQDVALRCDPISGHVSLYWYRQALGQGPEFLTYFNYEAQQDKSGLPNDRFSAERPEGSISTLTIQRTEQRDSAMYRCASSLGGQPGEQFFGPGTRLTVL.

CDR3 DNA: TGCGCCAGCCGCCGGGACGGAAAAAACATTCAGTACTTC. Its protein product is CASRRDGKNIQYF. The rearrangement joins TRBV5-1 to TRBJ2-4, with D perhaps given as TRBD1 or TRBD2 (5 bases each). Trimming removed 7 bases from V and 4 bases from J, with 12 bases in between. Germline V gene data show CDR1 as SGHRS and CDR2 as YFSETQ. The CDR3 contains 13 residues.

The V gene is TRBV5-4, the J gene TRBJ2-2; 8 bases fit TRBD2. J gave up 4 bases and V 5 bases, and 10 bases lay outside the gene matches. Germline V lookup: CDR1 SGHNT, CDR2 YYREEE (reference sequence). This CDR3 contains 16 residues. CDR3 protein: CASSQSGSAVTGELFF. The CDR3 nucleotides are TGTGCCAGCAGTCAAAGCGGGAGTGCAGTCACCGGGGAGCTGTTTTTT.

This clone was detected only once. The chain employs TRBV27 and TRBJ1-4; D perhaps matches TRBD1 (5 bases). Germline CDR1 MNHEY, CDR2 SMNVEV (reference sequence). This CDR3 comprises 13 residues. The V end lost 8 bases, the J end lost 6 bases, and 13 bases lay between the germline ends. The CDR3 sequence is CASSRDSYEKLFF. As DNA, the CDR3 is TGTGCCAGCTCTAGAGACAGTTATGAAAAACTGTTTTTT.

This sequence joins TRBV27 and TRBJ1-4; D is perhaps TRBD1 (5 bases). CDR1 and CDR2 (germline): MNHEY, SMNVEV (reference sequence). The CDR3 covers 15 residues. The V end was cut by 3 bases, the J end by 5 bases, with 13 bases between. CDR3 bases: TGTGCCAGCAGTTTCCTTTCGGAGGGGAATGAAAAACTGTTTTTT. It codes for CASSFLSEGNEKLFF. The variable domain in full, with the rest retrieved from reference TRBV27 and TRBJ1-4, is EAQVTQNPRYLITVTGKKLTVTCSQNMNHEYMSWYRQDPGLGLRQIYYSMNVEVTDKGDVPEGYKVSRKEKRNFPLILESPSPNQTSLYFCASSFLSEGNEKLFFGSGTQLSVL.

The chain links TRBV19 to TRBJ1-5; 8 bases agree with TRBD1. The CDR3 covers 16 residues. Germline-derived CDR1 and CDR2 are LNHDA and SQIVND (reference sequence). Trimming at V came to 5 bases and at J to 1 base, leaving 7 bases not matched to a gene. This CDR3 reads CASSPDRGLSNQPQHF. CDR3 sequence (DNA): TGTGCCAGTAGTCCCGACAGGGGACTCAGCAATCAGCCCCAGCATTTT. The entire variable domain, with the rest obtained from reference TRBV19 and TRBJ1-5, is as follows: DGGITQSPKYLFRKEGQNVTLSCEQNLNHDAMYWYRQDPGQGLRLIYYSQIVNDFQKGDIAEGYSVSREKKESFPLTVTSAQKNPTAFYLCASSPDRGLSNQPQHFGDGTRLSIL.

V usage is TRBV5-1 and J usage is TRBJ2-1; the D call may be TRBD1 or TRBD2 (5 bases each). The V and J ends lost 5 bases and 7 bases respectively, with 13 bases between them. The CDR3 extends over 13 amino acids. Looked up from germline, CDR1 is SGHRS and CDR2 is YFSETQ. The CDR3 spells CASRTERGNEQFF. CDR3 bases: TGCGCCAGCAGGACAGAGAGAGGGAATGAGCAGTTCTTC.

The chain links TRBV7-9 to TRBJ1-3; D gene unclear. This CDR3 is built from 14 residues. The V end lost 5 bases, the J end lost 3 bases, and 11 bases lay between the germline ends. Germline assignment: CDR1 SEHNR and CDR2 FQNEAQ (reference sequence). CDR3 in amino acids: CASSPVTVGNTIYF. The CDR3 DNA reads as TGTGCCAGCAGCCCAGTCACAGTTGGAAACACCATATATTTT.

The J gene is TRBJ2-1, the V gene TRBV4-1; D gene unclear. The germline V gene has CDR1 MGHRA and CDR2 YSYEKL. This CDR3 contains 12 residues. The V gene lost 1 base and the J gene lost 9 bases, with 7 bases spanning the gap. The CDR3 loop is CASSQVDSEQFF. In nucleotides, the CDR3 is TGCGCCAGCAGCCAAGTGGATTCTGAGCAGTTCTTC.

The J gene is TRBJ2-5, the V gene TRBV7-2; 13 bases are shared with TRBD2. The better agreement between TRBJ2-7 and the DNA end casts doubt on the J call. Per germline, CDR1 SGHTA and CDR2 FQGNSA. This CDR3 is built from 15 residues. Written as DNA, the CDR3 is TGTGCCAGCAGCCCGCGGACTAGCGGGAGACGCGAGCAGTACTTC. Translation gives CASSPRTSGRREQYF.

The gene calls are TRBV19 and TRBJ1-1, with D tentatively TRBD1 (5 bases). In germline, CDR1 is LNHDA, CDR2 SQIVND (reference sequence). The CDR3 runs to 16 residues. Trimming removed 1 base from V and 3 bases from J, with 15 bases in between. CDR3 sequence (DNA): TGTGCCAGTAGTATAGTTTGGACTGGGGCTTACACTGAAGCTTTCTTT. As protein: CASSIVWTGAYTEAFF.

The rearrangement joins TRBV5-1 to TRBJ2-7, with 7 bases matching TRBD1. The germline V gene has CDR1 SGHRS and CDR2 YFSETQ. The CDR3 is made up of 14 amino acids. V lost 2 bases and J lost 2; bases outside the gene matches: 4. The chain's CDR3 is CASSFGTDTYEQYF. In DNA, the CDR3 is TGCGCCAGCAGCTTCGGGACAGATACCTACGAGCAGTACTTC.

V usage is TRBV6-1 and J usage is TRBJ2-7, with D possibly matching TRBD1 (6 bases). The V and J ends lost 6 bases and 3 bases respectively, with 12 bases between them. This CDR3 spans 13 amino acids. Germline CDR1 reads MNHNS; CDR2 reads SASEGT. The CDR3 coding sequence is TGTGCCAGCAGAACCCCGGACAGCTACGAGCAGTACTTC. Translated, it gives CASRTPDSYEQYF.

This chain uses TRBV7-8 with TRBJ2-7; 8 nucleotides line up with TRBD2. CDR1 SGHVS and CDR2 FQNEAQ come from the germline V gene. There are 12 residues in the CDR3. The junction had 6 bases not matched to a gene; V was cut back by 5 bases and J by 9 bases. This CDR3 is CASSPTRGGQYF. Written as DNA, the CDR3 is TGTGCCAGCAGCCCAACACGGGGGGGGCAGTACTTC.

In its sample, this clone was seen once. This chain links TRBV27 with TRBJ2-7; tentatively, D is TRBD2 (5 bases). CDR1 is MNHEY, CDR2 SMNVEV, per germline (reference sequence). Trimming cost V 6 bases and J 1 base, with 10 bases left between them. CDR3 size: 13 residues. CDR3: CASRPPGSYEQYF. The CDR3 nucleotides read TGTGCCAGCAGACCCCCGGGGTCCTACGAGCAGTACTTC.

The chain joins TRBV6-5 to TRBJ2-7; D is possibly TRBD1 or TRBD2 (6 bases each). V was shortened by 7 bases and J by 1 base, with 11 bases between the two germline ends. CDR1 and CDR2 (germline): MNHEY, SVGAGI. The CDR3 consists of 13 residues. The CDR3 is CASNRGTSYEQYF. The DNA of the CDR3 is TGTGCCAGCAACCGGGGGACATCCTACGAGCAGTACTTC.

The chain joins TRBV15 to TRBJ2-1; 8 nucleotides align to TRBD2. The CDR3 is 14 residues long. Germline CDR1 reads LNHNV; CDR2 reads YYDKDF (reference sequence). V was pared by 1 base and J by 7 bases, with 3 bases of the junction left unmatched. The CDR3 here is CATSRGTGGNEQFF. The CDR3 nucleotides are TGTGCCACCAGCAGAGGTACGGGAGGGAATGAGCAGTTCTTC.

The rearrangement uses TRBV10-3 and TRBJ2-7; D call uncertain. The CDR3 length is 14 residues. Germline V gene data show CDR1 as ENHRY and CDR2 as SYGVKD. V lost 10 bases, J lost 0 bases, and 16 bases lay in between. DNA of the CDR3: TGTGCCACACTTGAGGCAGCCTACTCCTACGAGCAGTACTTC. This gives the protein CATLEAAYSYEQYF.

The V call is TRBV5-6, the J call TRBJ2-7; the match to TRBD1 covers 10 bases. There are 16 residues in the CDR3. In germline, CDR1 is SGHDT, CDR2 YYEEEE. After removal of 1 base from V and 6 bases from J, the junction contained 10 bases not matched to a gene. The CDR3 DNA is TGTGCCAGCAGCTTGCGACTGGGACAGGGGACAGGCGAGCAGTACTTC. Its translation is CASSLRLGQGTGEQYF.